The clone carrying this T cell receptor beta chain has just one count. The sample belongs to a study of blood T cell repertoires in COVID-19. As for the study in general: Specimens from acute and convalescent COVID-19 originated in the United States, Italy and Spain. PBMCs, B-cell-depleted T cells, or T cells provided the cDNA or gDNA that made up the material.

Per the original methods: Amplification from reference gene primers served as the basis for estimated nucleated cell counts. Measured with immunoSEQ multiplex PCR; TCRdb has only the in-frame clones, and not every one. That table supplies the V and J calls and clone size; D and trimming were determined from the DNA. The sample shows a few hundred thousand clones, approximately 88% of them seen only once. Patients in Seattle were enrolled during active infection, then followed longitudinally. Germline-derived CDR1 and CDR2 are SNHLY and FYNNEI. This CDR3 contains 16 residues. V shed 5 bases and J 5 bases; nucleotides not matched to a gene: 11.

The sample consisted of peripheral blood. This chain connects TRBV2 to TRBJ2-3; 9 nucleotides line up with TRBD1. The receptor was derived from a woman under 40 with COVID-19, enrolled during active disease. DNA for the CDR3: TGTGCCAGCAGTCGAACCGGGACAGGGCCCGGAGATACGCAGTATTTT. This translates into CASSRTGTGPGDTQYF.